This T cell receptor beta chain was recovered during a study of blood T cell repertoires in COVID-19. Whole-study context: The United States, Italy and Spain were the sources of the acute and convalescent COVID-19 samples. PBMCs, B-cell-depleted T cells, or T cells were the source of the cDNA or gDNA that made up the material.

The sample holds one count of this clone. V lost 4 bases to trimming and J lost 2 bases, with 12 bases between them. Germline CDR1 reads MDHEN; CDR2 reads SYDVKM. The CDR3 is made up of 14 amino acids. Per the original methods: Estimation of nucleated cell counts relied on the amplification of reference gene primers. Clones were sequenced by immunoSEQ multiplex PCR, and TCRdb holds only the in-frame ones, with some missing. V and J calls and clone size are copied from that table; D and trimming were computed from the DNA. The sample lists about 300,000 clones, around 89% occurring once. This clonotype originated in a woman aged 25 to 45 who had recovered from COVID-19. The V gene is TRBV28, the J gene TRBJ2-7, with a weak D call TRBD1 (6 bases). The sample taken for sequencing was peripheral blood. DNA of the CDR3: TGTGCCAGCAGTTCAGGACAGTCTGCCTACGAGCAGTACTTC. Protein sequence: CASSSGQSAYEQYF.